This paragraph covers one T cell receptor (beta chain) sequence. This clone has only a few counts. Its specific antigen is unknown. No clone much larger than this one lies a single base away; base qualities are absent. This sample includes further DNA sequences coding for the same CDR3. Genomic DNA was isolated from the sorted cells so that the TCRbeta CDR3 region could be sequenced. TCRbeta CDR3 regions were sequenced using the immunoSEQ Assay. TCRdb limited this immuneACCESS table to in-frame rearrangements with V and J called. A share of clones is missing; checked studies link under half to unresolved V genes, and the rest is unexplained. In this sample the table shows 55,000 to 65,000 clones, 80% to 90% of which occur a single time. The leading ten clones occupy 2.5% to 3.5% of the sample. The trial excluded patients who had a history of autoimmune disease or were on systemic immunosuppression. Peripheral blood for TCR sequencing was collected from all dose cohorts at baseline, on cycle 4 day 1, and on cycle 7 day 1. Samples came from an open-label, multicenter, first-in-human phase I dose-escalation trial of ivuxolimab. Adults with locally advanced or metastatic melanoma, renal cell carcinoma, hepatocellular carcinoma or head and neck squamous cell carcinoma were enrolled in the trial. Before TCR sequencing, CD4+ and CD8+ T cells were separately sorted from peripheral blood.

Per the germline V gene, SQVTM is the CDR1 and ANQGSEA is the CDR2. The CDR3 holds 13 amino acids from the cysteine to the phenylalanine. CDR3 DNA only is kept here, 39 bases in frame from base 1. Deletion took 3 bases off V and 3 bases off J, with a span of 11 bases between the germline ends. The source of the sample is a study of OX40 agonist ivuxolimab in advanced cancers. About the investigation overall: The costimulatory receptor OX40 (CD134) was targeted by ivuxolimab, a fully human IgG2 agonistic monoclonal antibody. Intravenous ivuxolimab was administered to patients every 2 weeks at six dose levels: 0.01, 0.1, 0.3, 1.5, 3 and 10 mg/kg. Among the 52 dose-escalation patients, about 20 had hepatocellular carcinoma, around 15 melanoma, 9 renal cell carcinoma and 9 head and neck cancer. In the dose-escalation cohort, 82.7% of patients were male, and the mean age was about 55 years, with a range of roughly 23 to 85. Prior anti-PD-1, anti-PD-L1 or anti-CTLA-4 therapy was permitted, and 40% to 50% of dose-escalation patients had received checkpoint inhibitors. Partial responses occurred in three dose-escalation patients, of whom one had hepatocellular carcinoma and two had cutaneous melanoma. Peripheral TCRbeta sequencing was intended to test whether TCR sequence diversity was altered and clonal T-cell expansion was caused by ivuxolimab. The paper reports the monotherapy dose-escalation portion (N of about 54 patients) of the phase I ivuxolimab trial. Study-wide findings and limitations: Which antigens the clonally expanded peripheral T cells were specific for was not determined. After ivuxolimab, expanded clones were on average more numerous among CD8+ T cells than among CD4+ T cells. Low levels of normalized T-cell clonal expansion were also seen in some nonresponding patients. At doses from 0.1 to 3.0 mg/kg, clonal expansion was seen in both CD4+ and CD8+ blood T cells between baseline and week 6. In the 0.1-3.0 mg/kg groups, partial responders had among the lowest normalized peripheral clonal expansion, particularly in CD8+ T cells.

Sequencing was performed on CD4+ or CD8+ T cells sorted from blood, taken in a trial of the OX40 agonist ivuxolimab. The receptor comes from an adult with an advanced solid tumor such as melanoma, head and neck, liver or kidney cancer. Recombination connected TRBV29-1 to TRBJ1-1; TRBD1 could be the D gene, as 5 bases match. The DNA sequence follows: TGCAGCGTTGACACCGCGGGGGACACTGAAGCTTTCTTT. It is translated as CSVDTAGDTEAFF.